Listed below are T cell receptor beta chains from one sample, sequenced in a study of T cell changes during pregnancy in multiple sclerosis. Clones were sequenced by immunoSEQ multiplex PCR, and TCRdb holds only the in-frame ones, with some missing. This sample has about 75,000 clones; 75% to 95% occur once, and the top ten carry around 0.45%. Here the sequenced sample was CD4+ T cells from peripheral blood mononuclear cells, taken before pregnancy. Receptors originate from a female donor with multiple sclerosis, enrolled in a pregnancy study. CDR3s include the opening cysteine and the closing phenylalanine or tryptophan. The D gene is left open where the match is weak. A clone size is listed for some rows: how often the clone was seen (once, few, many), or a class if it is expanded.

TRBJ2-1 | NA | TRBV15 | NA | CATSVATGVQFF | TGTGCCACCAGCGTCGCCACCGGTGTCCAGTTCTTC
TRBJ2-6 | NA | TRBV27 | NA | CASSLLSGANVLTF | TGTGCCAGCAGTTTACTCTCTGGGGCCAACGTCCTGACTTTC
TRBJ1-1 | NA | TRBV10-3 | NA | CAIAGTMNTEAFF | TGTGCCATTGCCGGGACAATGAACACTGAAGCTTTCTTT
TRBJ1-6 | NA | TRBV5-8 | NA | CASSLWGVGYNSPLHF | TGTGCCAGCAGCTTGTGGGGAGTTGGTTATAATTCACCCCTCCACTTT
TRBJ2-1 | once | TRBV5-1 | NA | CASSRQGNRDNEQFF | TGCGCCAGCAGCCGCCAGGGGAATCGCGACAATGAGCAGTTCTTC
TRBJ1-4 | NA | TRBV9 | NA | CASSAQGFGGRRANEKLFF | TGTGCCAGCAGCGCTCAGGGATTTGGAGGGCGCCGGGCTAATGAAAAACTGTTTTTT
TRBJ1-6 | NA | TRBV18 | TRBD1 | CASSRQGARSPLHF | TGTGCCAGCTCACGACAGGGGGCCCGTTCACCCCTCCACTTT
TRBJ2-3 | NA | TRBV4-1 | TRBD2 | CASSQALAGEDTQYF | TGCGCCAGCAGCCAAGCACTAGCGGGAGAAGATACGCAGTATTTT
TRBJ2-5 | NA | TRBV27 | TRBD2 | CASSLYGLAGGQETQYF | TGTGCCAGCAGTTTATACGGGCTAGCGGGAGGGCAAGAGACCCAGTACTTC
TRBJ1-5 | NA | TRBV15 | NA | CATSRRQVEPQHF | TGTGCCACCAGCAGGAGACAAGTGGAACCCCAGCATTTT
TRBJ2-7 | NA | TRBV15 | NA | CATSSSGLGDYEQYF | TGTGCCACCAGCAGCAGCGGACTTGGCGACTACGAGCAGTACTTC
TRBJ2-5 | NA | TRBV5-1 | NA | CASSLDGGEETQYF | TGCGCCAGCAGCTTGGATGGCGGGGAAGAGACCCAGTACTTC
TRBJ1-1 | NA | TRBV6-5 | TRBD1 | CASRVGQGATTEAFF | TGTGCCAGCAGAGTCGGACAGGGGGCGACCACTGAAGCTTTCTTT
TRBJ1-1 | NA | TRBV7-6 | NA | CASSLDEDTEAFF | TGTGCCAGCAGCTTAGATGAGGACACTGAAGCTTTCTTT
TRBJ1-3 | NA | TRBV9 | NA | CASSAGGTSGNTIYF | TGTGCCAGCAGCGCCGGGGGGACATCTGGAAACACCATATATTTT
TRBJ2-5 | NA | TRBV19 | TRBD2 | CASSITSGTSPQETQYF | TGTGCCAGTAGTATAACTAGCGGGACCAGCCCCCAAGAGACCCAGTACTTC
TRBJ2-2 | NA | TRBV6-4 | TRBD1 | CASSRTGTTGELFF | TGTGCCAGCAGCCGGACAGGAACCACCGGGGAGCTGTTTTTT
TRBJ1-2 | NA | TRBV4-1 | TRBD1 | CASSATGTGGEGYTF | TGCGCCAGCAGCGCTACTGGAACAGGGGGAGAGGGCTACACCTTC
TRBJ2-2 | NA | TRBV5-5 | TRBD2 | CASSSLAGGTTGELFF | TGTGCCAGCAGCTCTTTAGCGGGAGGAACCACCGGGGAGCTGTTTTTT
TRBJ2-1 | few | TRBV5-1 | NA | CASSNGQGGDEQFF | TGCGCCAGCAGTAATGGGCAGGGGGGTGATGAGCAGTTCTTC
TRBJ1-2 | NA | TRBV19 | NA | CASIEGTGGYGYTF | TGTGCCAGTATCGAAGGGACGGGAGGCTATGGCTACACCTTC
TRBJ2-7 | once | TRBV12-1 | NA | CASSFGPGLAYEQYF | TGTGCCAGCAGCTTTGGTCCGGGACTAGCTTACGAGCAGTACTTC
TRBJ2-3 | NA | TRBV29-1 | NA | CSVERVGGSTDTQYF | TGCAGCGTTGAACGGGTCGGAGGGAGCACAGATACGCAGTATTTT
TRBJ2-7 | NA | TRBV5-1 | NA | CASSLGGSSYEQYF | TGCGCCAGCAGCTTGGGGGGCAGTTCCTACGAGCAGTACTTC
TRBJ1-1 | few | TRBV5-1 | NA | CASSLGRQTLNRNTEAFF | TGCGCCAGCAGCTTGGGTCGACAGACGCTTAACAGGAACACTGAAGCTTTCTTT
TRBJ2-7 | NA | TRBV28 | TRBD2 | CASRYVNRTSGSYEQYF | TGTGCCAGCAGATATGTTAACCGGACTAGCGGGAGCTACGAGCAGTACTTC
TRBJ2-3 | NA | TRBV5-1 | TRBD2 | CASSPRTSGRARGTDTQYF | TGCGCCAGCAGCCCCCGGACTAGCGGGAGGGCCCGGGGCACAGATACGCAGTATTTT
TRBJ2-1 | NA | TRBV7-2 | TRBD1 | CASSLAGTGFDNEQFF | TGTGCCAGCAGCTTAGCGGGGACAGGGTTCGACAATGAGCAGTTCTTC
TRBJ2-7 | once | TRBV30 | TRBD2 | CAWSRGLDYEQYF | TGTGCCTGGAGTAGGGGACTAGATTACGAGCAGTACTTC
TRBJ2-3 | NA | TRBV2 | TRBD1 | CASKTDRGTPDTQYF | TGTGCCAGCAAAACGGACAGGGGGACCCCAGATACGCAGTATTTT
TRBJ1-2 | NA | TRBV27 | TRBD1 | CASSLRTGGLAQSYGYTF | TGTGCCAGCAGTCTACGGACAGGGGGCCTTGCCCAATCCTATGGCTACACCTTC
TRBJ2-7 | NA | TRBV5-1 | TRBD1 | CASSSDRGGEQYF | TGCGCCAGCAGCTCGGACAGGGGAGGCGAGCAGTACTTC
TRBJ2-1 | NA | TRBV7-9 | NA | CASSLAPQKQFF | TGTGCCAGCAGCTTAGCTCCCCAGAAGCAGTTCTTC
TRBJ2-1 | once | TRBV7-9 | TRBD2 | CASSFGQAGVHNEQFF | TGTGCCAGCAGCTTCGGTCAAGCGGGGGTTCACAATGAGCAGTTCTTC
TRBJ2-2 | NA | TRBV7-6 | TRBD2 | CASSEGGLISGDTGELFF | TGTGCCAGCAGCGAAGGAGGTTTAATTAGCGGGGACACCGGGGAGCTGTTTTTT
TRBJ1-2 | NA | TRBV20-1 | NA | CSAPGVVGYTF | TGCAGTGCCCCGGGGGTTGTAGGCTACACCTTC
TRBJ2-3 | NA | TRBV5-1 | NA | CASSLVDRATDTQYF | TGCGCCAGCAGCTTGGTCGACAGAGCCACAGATACGCAGTATTTT
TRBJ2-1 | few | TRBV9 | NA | CASSAGTLGNNEQFF | TGTGCCAGCAGCGCTGGGACATTAGGGAACAATGAGCAGTTCTTC
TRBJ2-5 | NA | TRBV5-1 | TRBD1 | CASSRFTGGETQYF | TGCGCCAGCAGCCGCTTCACAGGGGGAGAGACCCAGTACTTC
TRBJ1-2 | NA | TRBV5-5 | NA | CASSFDRSYGYTF | TGTGCCAGCAGCTTTGACAGGTCCTATGGCTACACCTTC
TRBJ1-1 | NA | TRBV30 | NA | CAWRRDTHTEAFF | TGTGCCTGGAGACGGGACACTCACACTGAAGCTTTCTTT
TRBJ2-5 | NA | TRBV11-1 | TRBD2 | CASSLALAGQETQYF | TGTGCCAGCAGCTTAGCGCTAGCGGGGCAAGAGACCCAGTACTTC
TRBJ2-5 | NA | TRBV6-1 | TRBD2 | CASSPLSGTRWTQYF | TGTGCCAGCAGTCCATTAAGCGGGACCAGGTGGACCCAGTACTTC